A selection of T cell receptor beta chains follows, all from one sample in a study of blood T cell repertoires in COVID-19. Using immunoSEQ multiplex PCR, the repertoire was profiled, and TCRdb retains in-frame clones only, with some absent. The sample carries some 160,000 clones, about 86% recorded once. Sequencing was done on a sample of peripheral blood. The receptors shown here come from a man between 65 and 79 years old with active or convalescent COVID-19. Both conserved end residues are part of each CDR3. Each record gives: clone size, D gene, V gene, J gene, CDR3 protein, CDR3 DNA. A D gene is named only where the DNA matches it firmly. Size is stated for part of the rows, as once, few or many counts, or as a class when the clone is expanded.

>.|.|TRBV24-1|TRBJ1-6
CATSTGSTYNSPLHF
TGTGCCACCAGTACTGGGAGTACCTATAATTCACCCCTCCACTTT
>.|.|TRBV11-2|TRBJ2-1
CASSLGRDWIYNEQFF
TGTGCCAGCAGCTTAGGAAGGGACTGGATCTACAATGAGCAGTTCTTC
>.|TRBD1|TRBV3-1/TRBV3-2|TRBJ1-1
CASSLRQGEAFF
TGTGCCAGCAGCCTAAGACAGGGTGAAGCTTTCTTT
>.|TRBD1|TRBV9|TRBJ2-2
CASSAGQGLAGELFF
TGTGCCAGCAGCGCCGGACAGGGCCTCGCCGGGGAGCTGTTTTTT
>.|TRBD1|TRBV2|TRBJ2-2
CASSFGTGTGELFF
TGTGCCAGCAGTTTCGGGACAGGCACCGGGGAGCTGTTTTTT
>.|.|TRBV6-5|TRBJ1-3
CASRGTAGNTIYF
TGTGCCAGCCGAGGGACTGCTGGAAACACCATATATTTT
>.|.|TRBV5-1|TRBJ2-2
CASSTRENTGELFF
TGCGCCAGCAGTACTAGGGAAAACACCGGGGAGCTGTTTTTT
>.|TRBD2|TRBV27|TRBJ2-5
CASSARLAEGQETQYF
TGTGCCAGCAGTGCTCGACTAGCGGAGGGCCAAGAGACCCAGTACTTC
>.|.|TRBV11-3|TRBJ1-6
CASSWGVNSPLHF
TGTGCCAGCAGTTGGGGGGTTAATTCACCCCTCCACTTT
>.|.|TRBV27|TRBJ2-7
CASGRAPNEQYF
TGTGCCAGTGGCAGAGCGCCTAACGAGCAGTACTTC
>.|TRBD1|TRBV7-2|TRBJ1-1
CASSLDRGPNTEAFF
TGTGCCAGCAGCTTAGACAGGGGACCGAACACTGAAGCTTTCTTT
>.|.|TRBV7-2|TRBJ2-2
CASTSRPSGSGELFF
TGTGCCAGCACCTCCCGCCCTTCGGGGTCCGGGGAGCTGTTTTTT
>.|.|TRBV9|TRBJ2-2
CASSSRGIGKYTGELFF
TGTGCCAGCAGCTCCCGAGGGATAGGGAAATACACCGGGGAGCTGTTTTTT
>.|.|TRBV28|TRBJ1-3
CASSLGGAGNTIYF
TGTGCCAGCAGTTTAGGGGGGGCTGGGAACACCATATATTTT
>.|TRBD2|TRBV27|TRBJ2-1
CASSLTSGSYNEQFF
TGTGCCAGCAGTTTGACTAGCGGGTCCTACAATGAGCAGTTCTTC
>.|TRBD1|TRBV7-2|TRBJ1-3
CASSSTGGGGNTIYF
TGTGCCAGCAGCTCGACAGGGGGGGGAGGAAACACCATATATTTT
>.|.|TRBV6-2/TRBV6-3|TRBJ2-2
CASSFILGRDTGELFF
TGTGCCAGCAGTTTTATATTAGGTCGGGACACCGGGGAGCTGTTTTTT
>.|.|TRBV18|TRBJ2-7
CASHSPGHTYEQYF
TGTGCCAGCCATTCCCCGGGACACACCTACGAGCAGTACTTC
>.|.|TRBV5-6|TRBJ2-1
CASSLRGIGEQFF
TGTGCCAGCAGCTTGAGGGGTATTGGTGAGCAGTTCTTC
>.|.|TRBV9|TRBJ2-1
CASSVGGGDYLYNEQFF
TGTGCCAGCAGCGTAGGGGGAGGAGACTACCTCTACAATGAGCAGTTCTTC
>many|TRBD1|TRBV28|TRBJ1-1
CASSPGDRGGTEAFF
TGTGCCAGCAGTCCGGGGGACAGGGGAGGGACTGAAGCTTTCTTT
>.|TRBD1|TRBV2|TRBJ2-1
CASSPGTGNNEQFF
TGTGCCAGCAGCCCCGGGACAGGGAACAATGAGCAGTTCTTC
>.|.|TRBV5-6|TRBJ1-1
CASSAIEIAVRGIFF
TGTGCCAGCAGCGCGATCGAAATTGCTGTCAGGGGAATCTTCTTT
>few|.|TRBV4-1|TRBJ2-1
CASSQEGSLRGEQFF
TGCGCCAGCAGCCAAGAGGGAAGCCTTAGGGGTGAGCAGTTCTTC
>.|TRBD1|TRBV2|TRBJ2-2
CASSTGTGGANTGELFF
TGTGCCAGCAGTACCGGGACAGGGGGCGCGAACACCGGGGAGCTGTTTTTT
>once|.|TRBV11-3|TRBJ1-3
CASSQDGGENTIYF
TGTGCCAGCAGCCAGGACGGAGGGGAGAACACCATATATTTT
>.|TRBD2|TRBV5-1|TRBJ2-1
CASSLGTSGNEQFF
TGCGCCAGCAGCCTCGGGACTAGCGGGAATGAGCAGTTCTTC
>once|TRBD1|TRBV27|TRBJ1-1
CASRDRIGTVPAAFF
TGTGCCAGCAGGGATCGAATCGGGACAGTACCGGCAGCTTTCTTT
>.|TRBD1|TRBV3-1/TRBV3-2|TRBJ1-2
CASSLREAQLDRGRAGYTF
TGTGCCAGCAGCCTACGCGAAGCTCAACTTGACAGGGGGCGAGCTGGCTACACCTTC
>.|.|TRBV5-4|TRBJ2-1
CASSLGSRGRGNEQFF
TGTGCCAGCAGCTTGGGTAGCAGGGGTAGGGGCAATGAGCAGTTCTTC